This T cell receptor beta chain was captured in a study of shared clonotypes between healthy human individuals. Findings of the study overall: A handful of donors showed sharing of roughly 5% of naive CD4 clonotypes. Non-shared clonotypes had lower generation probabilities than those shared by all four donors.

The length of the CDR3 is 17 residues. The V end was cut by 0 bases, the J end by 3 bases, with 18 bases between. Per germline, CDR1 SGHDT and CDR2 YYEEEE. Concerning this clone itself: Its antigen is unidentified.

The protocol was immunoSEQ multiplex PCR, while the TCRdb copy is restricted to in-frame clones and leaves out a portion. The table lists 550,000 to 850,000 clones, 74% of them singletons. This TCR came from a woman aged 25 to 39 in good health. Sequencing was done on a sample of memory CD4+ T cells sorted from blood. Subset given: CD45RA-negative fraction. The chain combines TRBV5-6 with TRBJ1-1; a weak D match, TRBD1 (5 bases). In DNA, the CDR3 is TGTGCCAGCAGCTTGGGTTTGTATAGGTCGGGGGACACTGAAGCTTTCTTT. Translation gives CASSLGLYRSGDTEAFF.